This T cell receptor beta chain came from a study of control samples from healthy donors and cancer patients (dated by TCRdb to the early 2020s). V and J are truncated by 3 bases and 5 bases respectively, leaving an intervening sequence of 14 bases. Counted from cysteine to phenylalanine, this CDR3 has 14 amino acids. The only DNA kept is the CDR3, 42 bases in frame from the first base. Reading the germline V gene (reference sequence) gives CDR1 LGHDT and CDR2 YNNKEL. The library was made by the immunoSEQ multiplex PCR assay. The source is immuneACCESS, and TCRdb retained only in-frame sequences with V and J called. Part of the clones is not carried over; for the studies checked, unresolved V genes explain less than half of this, and the remainder is unexplained. The sample yields some 110,000 clones; 70% to 90% were counted once. Of the sample, under 2.5% falls within the top ten clones. With respect to this clone: Its antigen specificity is not known. Base-call qualities are not available, and no considerably larger clone is one nucleotide away.

Sequencing input: blood. This TCR derives from a woman aged 70-85 years in good health. This sequence uses TRBV3-1 (or the pseudogene TRBV3-2) and TRBJ2-7; the D region possibly corresponds to TRBD2 (7 bases align). The CDR3: CASSHQGLADEQYF. The nucleotides read TGTGCCAGCAGCCACCAGGGGCTAGCGGACGAGCAGTACTTC.